Sequencing of this T cell receptor (beta chain) was carried out in a study of T cell repertoires in cytomegalovirus infection. TCRdb reprocessed the reads via MiXCR and lists one record per CDR3 protein. The data show 680,000 or so distinct CDR3 sequences, around 35% seen once. Of note for this clonotype: Its antigen is currently unknown.

Per the germline V gene, CDR1 is MNHEY and CDR2 is SVGEGT. Unmatched junction bases numbered 7, after V lost 8 bases and J lost 7 bases. The CDR3 sequence is 12 residues long. V usage is TRBV6-2 or TRBV6-3 and J usage is TRBJ1-2; 7 bases agree with TRBD1. The sample was cultured PBMCs, taken from culture after CMV antigen stimulation. This clonotype was obtained from a human donor in good health (CMV status not recorded). Some clones in this sample may be carry-over from other donors' samples. Here the CDR3 DNA reads TGTGCCAGCGGTCGACAGGGCGGTGGCTACACCTTC. This translates into CASGRQGGGYTF.